Listed below are T cell receptor beta chains from one sample, sequenced in a study of T cell repertoires in cytomegalovirus infection. TCRdb reanalysed the reads using MiXCR and keeps one entry per CDR3 protein. This sample has some 150,000 distinct CDR3 sequences, with roughly 6.5% found just once. The sequenced material came from PBMCs. Receptor source: a human donor in good health (CMV status not recorded). Some clones in this sample may be carry-over from other donors' samples. The CDR3 runs from the conserved cysteine through the conserved F or W. Rows give clone size only sometimes, using once, few, many, or a class for an expanded clone.

>few|TRBJ2-1|TRBV29-1
CSVDVRDPNEQFF
>few|TRBJ2-2|TRBV5-4
CASSLARVAGELFF
>NA|TRBJ2-2|TRBV20-1
CSASGMGGYTGELFF
>few|TRBJ1-2|TRBV4-3
CASSQIWGNRSSYGYTF
>many|TRBJ1-2|TRBV28
CASSLLFGREGDGYTF
>many|TRBJ2-1|TRBV7-2
CASSLRPSGGFLYNEQFF
>many|TRBJ1-1|TRBV6-1
CASSELSRAEAFF
>NA|TRBJ2-2|TRBV6-2/TRBV6-3
CASSSFSTGELFF
>many|TRBJ2-3|TRBV15
CATAGGRQGPTDTQYF
>many|TRBJ1-2|TRBV2
CASSYLTDAPPYGYTF
>many|TRBJ2-7|TRBV29-1
CSVTPDRSGYEQYF
>many|TRBJ2-2|TRBV24-1
CATRSSGVNTGELFF
>few|TRBJ2-3|TRBV28
CASSGPGTSGSTSTDTQYF
>many|TRBJ1-4|TRBV9
CASSRGGDTNEKLFF
>many|TRBJ2-5|TRBV7-2
CASSLDGQRQETQYF
>many|TRBJ2-7|TRBV7-2
CASRQASGAYEQYF
>many|TRBJ2-1|TRBV5-1
CASSWQGGSYNEQFF
>NA|TRBJ2-5|TRBV5-1
CASSLGLAGAGETQYF
>many|TRBJ1-1|TRBV28
CASSRAGGARSTEAFF
>few|TRBJ2-1|TRBV29-1
CSVETGYNEQFF
>many|TRBJ2-2|TRBV6-2/TRBV6-3
CASSYHGTASTGELFF
>many|TRBJ2-1|TRBV18
CASSPQRDSYNEQFF
>many|TRBJ2-3|TRBV11-2
CASSLIVTDTQYF
>many|TRBJ2-3|TRBV7-9
CASSLQGPSTDTQYF
>NA|TRBJ2-7|TRBV7-2
CASRLGGNYEQSF
>NA|TRBJ2-2|TRBV9
CASSVESYLTGELFF
>NA|TRBJ2-5|TRBV7-6
CASSFTGTAQETQYF
>NA|TRBJ2-2|TRBV24-1
CATSDTDRGVTGELFF
>many|TRBJ1-2|TRBV7-8
CASSLASGQGYGYTF
>many|TRBJ2-2|TRBV28
CASSRQVFRSTGELFF
>few|TRBJ2-3|TRBV20-1
CSALPGTGSGTDTQYF
>many|TRBJ2-5|TRBV6-2/TRBV6-3
CASSLGGEETQYF
>few|TRBJ1-3|TRBV5-6
CASSLGPRGHSGNTIYF
>few|TRBJ1-4|TRBV11-2
CASSFGTGLFEKLFF
>many|TRBJ1-1|TRBV28
CASSRIGQGMNTEAFF
>many|TRBJ1-2|TRBV7-2
CASSPAGRKDGYTF
>many|TRBJ1-2|TRBV19
CASTPPGQLYYGYTF
>many|TRBJ1-2|TRBV7-2
CASSLSTNNYGYTF
>few|TRBJ2-1|TRBV19
CASNPEGSAYNEQFF
>few|TRBJ1-1|TRBV4-1
CASSQGDMNTEAFF
>few|TRBJ2-1|TRBV19
CASSIGDSRNEQFF
>many|TRBJ2-1|TRBV19
CASSIASNNEQFF
>few|TRBJ1-1|TRBV18
CASSNIVNTEAFF
>many|TRBJ1-5|TRBV6-1
CASSEGTGGGQPQHF
>many|TRBJ1-2|TRBV20-1
CSAIQGADYGYTF
>many|TRBJ1-2|TRBV2
CASTDSRSYGYTF
>NA|TRBJ2-7|TRBV7-2
CASSMEGGREQYF
>few|TRBJ1-1|TRBV24-1
CATSDLLDRALNTEAFF
>many|TRBJ2-7|TRBV7-2
CASSPGRESYEQYF
>few|TRBJ2-1|TRBV28
CASSLPGQGQNEQFF
>NA|TRBJ2-3|TRBV3-1
CASSQPGLGTDTQYF
>many|TRBJ2-2|TRBV7-6
CASSLARSRGRGELFF
>few|TRBJ1-1|TRBV9
CASSSGTDLEAFF
>many|TRBJ2-3|TRBV7-2
CASSLSRGNTDTQYF
>many|TRBJ2-7|TRBV18
CASSPRQASYEQYF
>many|TRBJ2-5|TRBV6-1
CAIRPGGRETQYF
>many|TRBJ2-7|TRBV7-2
CASSLEWRSSYEQYF
>many|TRBJ1-2|TRBV7-9
CASNPGREDYGYTF
>many|TRBJ2-7|TRBV12-3/TRBV12-4
CASSLNRDSSYEQYF
>NA|TRBJ2-2|TRBV6-2/TRBV6-3
CASSLAGGNGELFF